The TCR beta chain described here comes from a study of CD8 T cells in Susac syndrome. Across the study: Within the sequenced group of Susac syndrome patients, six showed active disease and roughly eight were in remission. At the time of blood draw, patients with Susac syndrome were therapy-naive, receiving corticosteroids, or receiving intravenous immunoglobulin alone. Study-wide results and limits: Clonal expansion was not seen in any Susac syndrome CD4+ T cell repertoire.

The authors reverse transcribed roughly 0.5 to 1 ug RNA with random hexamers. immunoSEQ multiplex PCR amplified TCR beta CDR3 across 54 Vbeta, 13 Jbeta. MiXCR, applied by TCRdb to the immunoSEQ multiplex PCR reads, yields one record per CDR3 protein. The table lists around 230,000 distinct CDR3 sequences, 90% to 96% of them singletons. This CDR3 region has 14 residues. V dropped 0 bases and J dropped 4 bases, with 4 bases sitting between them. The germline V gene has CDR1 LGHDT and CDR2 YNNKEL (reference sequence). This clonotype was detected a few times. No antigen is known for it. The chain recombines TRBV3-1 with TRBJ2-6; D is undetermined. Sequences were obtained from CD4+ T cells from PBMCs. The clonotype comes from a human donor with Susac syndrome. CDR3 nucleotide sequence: TGTGCCAGCAGCCAAGATTGGGGGGCCAACGTCCTGACTTTC. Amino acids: CASSQDWGANVLTF.